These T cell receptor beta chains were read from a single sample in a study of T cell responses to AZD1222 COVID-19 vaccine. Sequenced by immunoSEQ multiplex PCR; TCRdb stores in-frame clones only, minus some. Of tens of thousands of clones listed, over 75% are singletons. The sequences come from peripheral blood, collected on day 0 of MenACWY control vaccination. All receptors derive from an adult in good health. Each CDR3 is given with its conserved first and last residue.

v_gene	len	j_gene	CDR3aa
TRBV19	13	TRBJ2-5	CASSIGQRETQYF
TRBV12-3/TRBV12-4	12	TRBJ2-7	CASSFEGGEQYF
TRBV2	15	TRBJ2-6	CASTVGGGGANVLTF
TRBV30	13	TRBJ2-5	CAWAGRYQETQYF
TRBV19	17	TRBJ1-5	CASSISLYRGLGQPQHF
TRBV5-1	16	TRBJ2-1	CASRPPPGTAYNEQFF
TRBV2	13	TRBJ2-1	CASRLDVHNEQFF
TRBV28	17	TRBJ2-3	CASSLGTSGRVADTQYF
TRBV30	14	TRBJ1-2	CAWTVRWGEYGYTF
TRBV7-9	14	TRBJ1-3	CASSPTARVDTIYF
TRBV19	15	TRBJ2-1	CASSPTSGIYNEQFF
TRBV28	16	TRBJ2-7	CASSPHSRAASYEQYF
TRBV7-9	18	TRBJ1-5	CASSSGTGGSGSNQPQHF
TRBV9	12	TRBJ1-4	CASSAVGGELFF
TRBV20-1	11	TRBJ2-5	CSAEPTETQYF
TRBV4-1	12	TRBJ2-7	CASSQGEGEQYF
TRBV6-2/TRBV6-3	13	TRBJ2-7	CASSYLGDYEQYF
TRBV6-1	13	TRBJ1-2	CASSDRGGFGYTF
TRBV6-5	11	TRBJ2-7	CASSRFYEQYF
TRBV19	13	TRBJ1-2	CASSLQTNYGYTF
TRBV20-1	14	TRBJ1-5	CSASTALSNQPQHF
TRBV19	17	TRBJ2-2	CASSSHGDSPNTGELFF